Described below is a single T cell receptor beta chain sequence and its context. The antigen this receptor binds is unknown. Qualities for individual bases were not recorded, and no much larger clone is one base off. The source of the sample is a study of blood T cell repertoires in COVID-19 (dated by TCRdb to 2019 to 2021). At the level of the whole study: Collaborator samples came from the United States, Italy and Spain and covered acute and convalescent phases of COVID-19. Samples were obtained from the ongoing ImmuneRACE study (first 160 participants) and from 1,200 or so subjects provided by 6 global collaborators. The prospective study material was composed of cDNA or gDNA derived from T cells, B-cell-depleted T cells, or PBMCs. A de-identified subject ID, COVID-19 status, age in years and sex were almost always included in the sample metadata. Subjects who had been exposed to COVID-19, were actively infected with it, or had recovered from it provided the deeply sampled blood TCRbeta repertoires that made up the dataset. A freely available public database, intended as a resource for researchers studying the immune response to SARS-CoV-2, is where the repertoires were released. Where available, HLA class I and class II types were taken from metadata supplied by the sample provider and were not determined by assay-based typing. The paper's findings and limits, for the study overall: How much clinical and demographic metadata was included differed by source and by participant, and the metadata was provided uncurated.

Each collaborating institution followed its own protocols to collect whole blood in K2EDTA tubes. For TCRbeta analysis, collaborators shipped samples as frozen whole blood, isolated PBMCs, or DNA extracted from either of those sample types. Taken from the germline V gene (reference sequence), the CDR1 and CDR2 loops are LGHDT and YNNKEL. The CDR3 numbers 13 residues from cysteine through phenylalanine. Solely the CDR3 DNA is kept, with 39 bases framed from the first base. V loses 4 bases of germline sequence and J loses 5 bases, and the interval between the two ends is 12 bases. The immunoSEQ Assay, a bias-controlled multiplex PCR, was used to amplify TCRbeta CDR3 regions from genomic DNA. From the authors' description of their analysis: The number of nucleated cells in each sample was estimated by amplification of reference gene primers within the assay. To quantify the absolute abundance of each unique TCRbeta CDR3 rearrangement, sequence reads were collapsed and filtered. For each sample, productive Simpson clonality was calculated as the square root of Simpson's diversity index over productive rearrangements. TCRdb mirrors the immuneACCESS table, restricted to in-frame sequences. Some clones are absent from its copies; in checked studies, under half trace to an unresolved V gene, and the reason for the others is unknown. The DNA was the basis for D and trimming; V, J and clone size are from that table. This sample is represented by about 100,000 clones; about 77% of them were singletons. Under 35% of the sample lies in the top ten.

This receptor was identified in a man aged 65 to 85 with active or convalescent COVID-19. This chain is built from TRBV3-1 (or the pseudogene TRBV3-2) and TRBJ2-7; TRBD2 could be the D gene, as 5 bases match. Sequenced material: peripheral blood. CDR3 loop: CASSPGAGHEQYF. The DNA reads as follows: TGTGCCAGCAGCCCTGGTGCGGGTCACGAGCAGTACTTC.